The sequence of this T cell receptor beta chain was determined in a study of breast tumors, draining lymph nodes, adjacent tissues (dated by TCRdb to about 2016). About the study as a whole: In breast cancer patients, the study compared the TCR beta repertoires of tumor, adjacent nontumor tissue and axillary lymph nodes. The study was designed to assess the relationships and possible T-cell exchange between tumor, surrounding tissue and draining lymph node repertoires in human breast cancer.

Beyond this particular receptor, the publication reports: Tumors showed preferential V and J gene usage, and their T-cell repertoire diversity fell below that of lymph nodes yet above that of nontumor tissue. A scenario in which most tumor T cells derive from the lymph node and then expand within tumor tissue was judged to be consistent with the data. The conclusion that tumor T cells originate in lymph nodes was framed as consistent with a hypothesis rather than directly demonstrated. The similarity between tumor and nontumor tissue repertoires was significantly greater in luminal-like breast cancer than in basal-like breast cancer.

CDR1 and CDR2 (SGHTA, FQGNSA) derive from the germline V gene. The CDR3 has 16 amino acids, counting the end cysteine and phenylalanine. This entry keeps only the CDR3 DNA: 48 bases, framed from base 1. Trimming takes 1 base from V and 5 bases from J, and the germline ends sit 14 bases apart. Data came from an Illumina HiSeq 2000. TCR beta chain libraries were generated by multiplex PCR amplification. The amplified TCR beta chain products were analyzed by high-throughput sequencing. The raw public reads went through TCRdb reprocessing: fastp at Q25, MiXCR clone calling, in-frame beta chains kept. Every CDR3 protein is listed once, alongside the most common genes and DNA of its rows. In this sample the table shows approximately 210,000 distinct CDR3 sequences, approximately 36% of which occur a single time. 3% to 4.5% of the sample comes from the top ten. In its sample, this clonotype was seen many times. Its antigen is unknown. Per-nucleotide qualities are absent, and no much larger clonotype sits a single base away.

The lymph node samples were taken from the axillary draining lymph nodes of breast cancer patients. The clonotype comes from a female donor with breast cancer. Some clones in this sample may be carry-over from other donors' samples. The chain links TRBV7-2 with TRBJ2-2, with the D gene not clear enough to name. The source material was axillary lymph node tissue. The CDR3 protein sequence reads: CASSLVSVRKTGELFF. The nucleotide sequence is TGTGCCAGCAGCTTAGTGTCCGTACGCAAAACCGGGGAGCTGTTTTTT.